A selection of T cell receptor beta chains follows, all from one sample in a study of read filtering for tumor transcriptome and immune sequencing. One entry per CDR3 protein results from TCRdb running MiXCR on the reads. Of about 60,000 distinct CDR3 sequences in the sample, approximately 14% were seen once. The sequencing input was a population of CD138-negative cells sorted from bone marrow. Receptors were obtained from a donor at least 40 years old with multiple myeloma. Both conserved end residues are part of each CDR3. D genes are given only for firm matches. Size is omitted from some rows. Given values are once, few, many or a class for expanded clones.

TRBV11-2	NA	TRBJ2-1	many	CASSLTDSEQFF	TGTGCCAGCAGCTTAACGGACAGCGAGCAGTTCTTC
TRBV7-3	NA	TRBJ2-1	many	CASSLEESSGVNEQFF	TGTGCCAGCAGCTTAGAGGAGTCCTCAGGGGTGAATGAGCAGTTCTTC
TRBV12-3/TRBV12-4	TRBD1	TRBJ1-2	few	CASSTGGRLYGYTF	TGTGCCAGCAGCACAGGGGGCCGGCTCTATGGCTACACCTTC
TRBV20-1	NA	TRBJ1-1	many	CSAAETGITEAFF	TGCAGTGCTGCCGAAACAGGGATCACTGAAGCTTTCTTT
TRBV19	NA	TRBJ2-3	many	CASSNKHRIGTDTQYF	TGTGCCAGTAGTAACAAACACAGGATTGGAACAGATACGCAGTATTTT
TRBV7-8	NA	TRBJ1-1	many	CASSQRVRSTEAFF	TGTGCCAGCAGCCAGAGAGTCCGGTCCACTGAAGCTTTCTTT
TRBV30	NA	TRBJ2-2	many	CACSAQEEELFF	TGTGCCTGTTCAGCACAGGAAGAGGAGCTGTTTTTT
TRBV7-2	NA	TRBJ1-2	many	CASSLSSYGYTF	TGTGCCAGCAGCTTATCAAGCTATGGCTACACCTTC
TRBV20-1	TRBD1	TRBJ1-1	many	CSACQGAGEAFF	TGCAGTGCTTGCCAGGGGGCGGGTGAAGCTTTCTTT
TRBV6-5	TRBD2	TRBJ2-1	NA	CASSYPGGTNNEQFF	TGTGCTAGCAGTTACCCGGGGGGGACTAACAATGAGCAGTTCTTC
TRBV11-3	TRBD1	TRBJ2-3	NA	CASSLEGDRVTDTQYF	TGTGCCAGCAGCTTAGAAGGGGACAGGGTCACAGATACGCAGTATTTT
TRBV10-3	NA	TRBJ2-1	many	CAIATSYNEQFF	TGTGCCATCGCGACTAGTTACAATGAGCAGTTCTTC
TRBV7-2	NA	TRBJ2-5	NA	CASSLVLETQYF	TGTGCCAGCAGCTTAGTCCTGGAGACCCAGTACTTC
TRBV7-2	NA	TRBJ2-3	many	CASTPSSGLHTDTQYF	TGTGCCAGCACCCCCTCCTCCGGACTACACACAGATACGCAGTATTTT
TRBV11-2	NA	TRBJ2-5	few	CASSFTTVQETQYF	TGTGCCAGCAGCTTTACGACAGTCCAAGAGACCCAGTACTTC
TRBV5-1	NA	TRBJ1-5	many	CASSLAPRDSNQPQHF	TGCGCCAGCAGCTTGGCCCCGAGGGATAGCAATCAGCCCCAGCATTTT
TRBV9	NA	TRBJ1-1	NA	CASSAMTVNTEAFF	TGTGCCAGCAGCGCCATGACAGTGAACACTGAAGCTTTCTTT
TRBV11-2	NA	TRBJ2-2	few	CASSLGADYTGELFF	TGTGCCAGCAGCCTCGGTGCAGACTACACCGGGGAGCTGTTTTTT
TRBV19	TRBD1	TRBJ1-5	NA	CASSGGQGYQPQHF	TGTGCCAGTAGTGGGGGACAGGGGTATCAGCCCCAGCATTTT
TRBV27	NA	TRBJ1-5	many	CASSSGRNQPQHF	TGTGCCAGCAGTTCCGGACGGAATCAGCCCCAGCATTTT
TRBV2	TRBD2	TRBJ2-3	NA	CASSPAELAGADTQYF	TGTGCCAGCAGTCCAGCGGAACTAGCGGGAGCAGATACGCAGTATTTT
TRBV29-1	NA	TRBJ1-6	many	CSPKGGSPLHF	TGCAGCCCCAAGGGGGGTTCACCCCTCCACTTT
TRBV4-1	NA	TRBJ2-5	many	CASSQDGRQETQYF	TGCGCCAGCAGCCAAGATGGTAGACAAGAGACCCAGTACTTC
TRBV3-1	NA	TRBJ2-1	many	CASSPPSSNEQFF	TGTGCCAGCAGCCCCCCGTCTTCTAATGAGCAGTTCTTC
TRBV20-1	NA	TRBJ1-1	few	CSATDYRVSTEAFF	TGCAGTGCTACCGATTACAGGGTCTCGACTGAAGCTTTCTTT
TRBV7-9	NA	TRBJ1-3	once	CASRSRWGIVSGNTIYF	TGTGCCAGCCGTAGTCGATGGGGCATCGTCTCTGGAAACACCATATATTTT
TRBV20-1	NA	TRBJ2-1	many	CSARDHGVGDNEQFF	TGCAGTGCTAGAGATCACGGGGTCGGTGACAATGAGCAGTTCTTC
TRBV5-1	TRBD2	TRBJ2-7	few	CASSLAPSAGAYEQYF	TGCGCCAGCAGCTTGGCCCCATCGGCGGGAGCTTACGAGCAGTACTTC
TRBV19	TRBD2	TRBJ2-1	many	CASSRTSGTTGGSYNEQFF	TGTGCCAGTAGTCGGACTAGCGGAACTACCGGGGGCTCCTACAATGAGCAGTTCTTC
TRBV7-6	TRBD2	TRBJ2-2	NA	CASSLVGTRGSGEQFF	TGTGCCAGCAGCTTAGTGGGGACTAGGGGTTCCGGGGAGCAGTTCTTT
TRBV7-2	NA	TRBJ1-4	many	CASSSDSATNEKLFF	TGTGCCAGCAGCTCAGACAGCGCAACTAATGAAAAACTGTTTTTT
TRBV18	TRBD2	TRBJ2-7	many	CASSLRVGLAGGKGYEQYF	TGTGCCAGCTCACTCCGTGTGGGACTAGCGGGAGGGAAAGGATACGAGCAGTACTTC
TRBV28	NA	TRBJ1-3	few	CASSPSAFSSGNTIYF	TGTGCCAGCAGTCCGTCAGCCTTTTCCTCTGGAAACACCATATATTTT
TRBV7-2	NA	TRBJ2-1	many	CASNKGGPSYNEQFF	TGTGCCAGCAATAAGGGGGGACCCTCCTACAATGAGCAGTTCTTC
TRBV19	NA	TRBJ2-3	few	CASTRSRTDTQYF	TGTGCCAGTACGAGGTCACGCACAGATACGCAGTATTTT
TRBV5-1	TRBD1	TRBJ2-1	many	CASSLGDRAYNEQFF	TGCGCCAGCAGCTTGGGGGACAGGGCCTACAATGAGCAGTTCTTC
TRBV5-1	NA	TRBJ1-2	many	CATMPGGGYGYTF	TGCGCCACCATGCCCGGGGGAGGCTATGGCTACACCTTC
TRBV7-2	NA	TRBJ1-5	NA	CASSLVGPVPQHF	TGTGCCAGCAGCTTAGTTGGGCCGGTGCCCCAGCATTTT
TRBV7-2	NA	TRBJ2-1	few	CASSPPTSANEQFF	TGTGCCAGCAGCCCCCCGACTTCTGCCAATGAGCAGTTCTTC
TRBV20-1	NA	TRBJ1-2	many	CSAQGPGANYGYTF	TGCAGTGCTCAGGGGCCGGGAGCTAACTATGGCTACACCTTC
TRBV4-1	TRBD2	TRBJ2-2	many	CASSVASGTTGELFF	TGCGCCAGCAGCGTGGCTAGCGGGACTACCGGGGAGCTGTTTTTT
TRBV7-2	TRBD2	TRBJ2-5	many	CASSLRSGRIQETQYF	TGTGCCAGCAGCTTAAGAAGCGGGAGGATTCAAGAGACCCAGTACTTC
TRBV30	NA	TRBJ2-1	few	CAWTAYNEQFF	TGTGCCTGGACCGCCTACAATGAGCAGTTCTTC
TRBV5-1	NA	TRBJ2-1	many	CASRADPNYNEQFF	TGCGCCAGCAGAGCGGACCCAAACTACAATGAGCAGTTCTTC
TRBV6-6	NA	TRBJ2-7	NA	CASSYLAPGNGYEQYF	TGTGCCAGCAGTTACTTGGCCCCAGGGAATGGTTACGAGCAGTACTTC
TRBV7-2	NA	TRBJ1-4	many	CASSLNGVTNEKLFF	TGTGCCAGCAGCTTAAATGGCGTTACTAATGAAAAACTGTTTTTT
TRBV2	NA	TRBJ2-1	NA	CASSEVGVRGSMEQFF	TGTGCCAGCAGTGAAGTCGGGGTGAGGGGGTCCATGGAGCAGTTCTTC